This T cell receptor beta chain was documented in a study of blood T cell repertoires in COVID-19. Assay: immunoSEQ multiplex PCR; the TCRdb copy retains only in-frame clones and omits some. Found here are 68,000 or so clones, over 65% of them singletons; the top ten hold approximately 23%. V was cut by 7 bases and J by 7 bases, with 11 bases left in between. The CDR3 contains 12 residues. J is TRBJ1-3 and V is TRBV12-3 or TRBV12-4; no reliable D call. The sample consisted of peripheral blood. The origin of this receptor is a human donor in a cohort sampled during active COVID-19. For the CDR3, the DNA is TGTGCCAGCAATCGCGCGGGGAACACCATATATTTT. This gives the protein CASNRAGNTIYF.